This passage covers 10 T cell receptor beta chains from one sample sequenced in a study of naive and memory T cell subsets. Specified treatment: skin biopsy from PPD injection site in Mantoux-positive individual. An oligonucleotide containing a UMI was ligated to the 3' end of TCR cDNA. Ligated cDNA underwent four rounds of PCR with nested alpha and beta constant region primers and SP2. Using its own MiXCR run on the UMI-ligation and nested PCR reads, TCRdb lists one record per CDR3 protein. The sample has about 24,000 distinct CDR3 sequences, roughly 6% seen once. The sequencing used skin, collected from a tuberculin skin test site. These TCRs come from an adult in good health.

The chain couples TRBV4-2 to TRBJ2-2; TRBD2 matches at 12 bases. Germline CDR1 and CDR2: LGHNA and YNFKEQ. The V and J ends lost 0 bases and 7 bases, in that order; junction bases with no gene match: 9. This CDR3 region has 18 residues. This CDR3 reads CASSQDISTSGSGGELFF. Written as DNA, the CDR3 is TGTGCCAGCAGCCAAGATATTTCGACTAGCGGGAGTGGCGGGGAGCTGTTTTTT.

The CDR3 sequence is CASSSQTQYSNQPQHF. Here the CDR3 DNA reads TGTGCCAGCAGTTCCCAGACACAGTATAGCAATCAGCCCCAGCATTTT. The chain links TRBV6-6 to TRBJ1-5; D not resolved. The ends were cut back, 4 bases at V and 0 bases at J, with 13 bases in the middle. The CDR3 has 16 residues. Germline CDR1 and CDR2: MNHNY and SVGAGI (reference sequence).

This clonotype was counted only a few times. The V gene is TRBV2, the J gene TRBJ1-5; D might be TRBD1 (6 bases). V lost 2 bases to trimming and J lost 5 bases, with 10 bases between them. Germline CDR1 is SNHLY and CDR2 is FYNNEI. The CDR3 extends over 14 amino acids. The CDR3 is CASSEQGMDQPQHF. The CDR3 nucleotides are TGTGCCAGCAGTGAACAGGGGATGGATCAGCCCCAGCATTTT.

This clonotype was found many times. The chain employs TRBV6-5 and TRBJ1-6, with D perhaps TRBD1 (5 bases). V lost 2 bases and J 10 bases, leaving 12 bases between the germline ends. Germline V gives CDR1 MNHEY, CDR2 SVGAGI. The CDR3 has 14 amino acids. Here the CDR3 reads CASSYDQGGSPLHF. In DNA, the CDR3 is TGTGCCAGCAGTTACGATCAGGGAGGATCACCCCTCCACTTT.

This clonotype has ten or more counts. The chain links TRBV28 to TRBJ2-7, with 7 bases that match TRBD2. After removal of 5 bases from V and 2 bases from J, the junction contained 24 bases not matched to a gene. CDR1 and CDR2 (germline): MDHEN, SYDVKM. There are 20 residues in the CDR3. CDR3 in amino acids: CASSQLPGLSPVERTYEQYF. The CDR3 DNA reads TGTGCCAGCAGTCAATTACCGGGACTAAGTCCGGTGGAGCGAACCTACGAGCAGTACTTC.

This chain connects TRBV5-1 to TRBJ1-6; tentatively, D is TRBD1 (6 bases). Trimming left V 4 bases short and J 0 bases short, with 14 bases between. CDR1 is SGHRS and CDR2 is YFSETQ in the germline V gene. The CDR3 runs 17 residues. CDR3 in amino acids: CASSRQETSSYNSPLHF. The CDR3 DNA is TGCGCCAGCAGCCGACAGGAGACGAGCTCCTATAATTCACCCCTCCACTTT.

This clonotype was recorded at least ten times. This rearrangement joins TRBV13 to TRBJ1-1; the D gene is possibly TRBD1 (6 bases). Germline V CDR1 and CDR2: PRHDT, FYEKMQ (reference sequence). Between the trimmed V and J ends, which lost 4 bases and 4 bases, there was a span of 16 bases. The CDR3 spans 15 residues. The CDR3 DNA follows: TGTGCCAGCAGCTATAGGACAGAATCCTTCACTGAAGCTTTCTTT. Protein sequence: CASSYRTESFTEAFF.

The CDR3: CSAPWGPGRTEAFF. For the CDR3, the DNA is TGCAGTGCTCCTTGGGGGCCCGGGAGGACTGAAGCTTTCTTT. The chain employs TRBV29-1 and TRBJ1-1, with a possible D match to TRBD1 (6 bases). Looked up from germline, CDR1 is SQVTM and CDR2 is ANQGSEA. The CDR3 is made up of 14 amino acids.

The table lists this clonotype with a count of one. The chain links TRBV19 to TRBJ1-1; D ambiguous. Trimming removed 0 bases at V and 4 bases at J, with 9 bases between. CDR1 is LNHDA and CDR2 is SQIVND in the germline V gene (reference sequence). The CDR3 consists of 14 residues. Here the CDR3 reads CASSIEGRFTEAFF. In DNA, the CDR3 is TGTGCCAGTAGTATAGAAGGGCGGTTCACTGAAGCTTTCTTT.

This clonotype was seen more than once but under ten times. This CDR3 reads CASRRGDSNQPQHF. CDR3 nucleotides: TGTGCCAGCAGGAGGGGGGATAGCAATCAGCCCCAGCATTTT. This chain links TRBV28 with TRBJ1-5; a weak D match, TRBD1 (6 bases). Trimming took off 6 bases at V and 0 bases at J, with 9 bases between the two ends. The CDR3 spans 14 residues. The germline gives CDR1 MDHEN, CDR2 SYDVKM. The full variable domain, its missing parts supplied by reference TRBV28 and TRBJ1-5, is DVKVTQSSRYLVKRTGEKVFLECVQDMDHENMFWYRQDPGLGLRLIYFSYDVKMKEKGDIPEGYSVSREKKERFSLILESASTNQTSMYLCASRRGDSNQPQHFGDGTRLSIL.